Below are 6 T cell receptor beta chains sequenced from a single sample in a study of vaccination and CD4 T cells after COVID-19. Stated treatment: approximately 10-day PBMC culture with coronavirus spike peptide pools or control peptides (ViraFEST assay). Harvesting of the unexposed donor's CD4+ T cells predated the COVID-19 pandemic (2011-2018). Which antigens these TCRs recognize remains unknown. Cultured CD4+ T-cell DNA underwent Oncomine TCR Beta short-read sequencing. TCRdb redid the calling of the PCR reads with MiXCR, one entry per CDR3 protein. The sample comprises about 2,400 distinct CDR3 sequences, under 25% of which are singletons, and about 50% rests with the top ten. Sequencing was performed on CD4+ T cells from blood, cultured in vitro. The receptors come from a human donor in good health.

Details on this clonotype: One end of the junction does not line up with germline, which may come from a read error. The chain couples TRBV28 to TRBJ1-1; TRBD1 might be the D (5 bases). The CDR3 runs to 12 residues. Germline V lookup: CDR1 MDHEN, CDR2 SYDVKM. CDR3 amino acids: CVSSSQVTEAFF. CDR3 DNA sequence: TGTGTCAGCAGTTCACAGGTTACTGAAGCTTTCTTT.

The chain uses TRBV30 and TRBJ1-5, with D unclear. This CDR3 has 13 residues. The V gene's germline CDR1 is GTSNPN and CDR2 SVGIG (reference sequence). Trimming stripped 2 bases from V and 2 bases from J, with 7 bases between. CDR3 in DNA: TGTGCCTGGAGTCAGGCGGGCAATCAGCCCCAGCATTTT. Residues: CAWSQAGNQPQHF. Looking up the rest from reference TRBV30 and TRBJ1-5 gives the full variable domain: SQTIHQWPATLVQPVGSPLSLECTVEGTSNPNLYWYRQAAGRGLQLLFYSVGIGQISSEVPQNLSASRPQDRQFILSSKKLLLSDSGFYLCAWSQAGNQPQHFGDGTRLSIL.

This clonotype occurred a few times. The V call is TRBV11-2, the J call TRBJ1-2; D might be TRBD1 (5 bases). This CDR3 has 14 amino acids. Germline values: CDR1 SGHAT, CDR2 FQNNGV. Trimming pared 3 bases from V and 3 bases from J, leaving 11 bases between. CDR3 loop: CASSFGAGDYGYTF. Written as DNA, the CDR3 is TGTGCCAGCAGCTTTGGGGCAGGCGACTATGGCTACACCTTC.

This clonotype was detected only a few times. This chain uses TRBV28 with TRBJ1-1, with D possibly TRBD1 on 5 matching bases. V shed 6 bases and J shed 3 bases, with 8 bases lying between them. The CDR3 is 12 amino acids. Germline V gene lookup returns CDR1 MDHEN and CDR2 SYDVKM. The CDR3 bases are TGTGCCAGCAGGGGGCCTCACACTGAAGCTTTCTTT. It specifies CASRGPHTEAFF. The full variable domain, with the rest looked up from reference TRBV28 and TRBJ1-1, is DVKVTQSSRYLVKRTGEKVFLECVQDMDHENMFWYRQDPGLGLRLIYFSYDVKMKEKGDIPEGYSVSREKKERFSLILESASTNQTSMYLCASRGPHTEAFFGQGTRLTVV.

This chain joins TRBV20-1 and TRBJ1-6; D might be TRBD1 (6 bases). From germline, CDR1 is DFQATT and CDR2 SNEGSKA (reference sequence). This CDR3 contains 12 residues. V was cut by 3 bases and J by 10 bases, with 10 bases left in between. In nucleotides, the CDR3 is TGCAGTGCTAGGAGGGGGGAATCACCCCTCCACTTT. It translates to CSARRGESPLHF.

V usage is TRBV7-3 and J usage is TRBJ2-5, with TRBD1 matching 8 bases. J lost 5 bases, V lost 4 bases, and 6 bases had no gene match. Germline CDR1 is SGHTA and CDR2 is FQGTGA. There are 14 residues in the CDR3. CDR3 residues: CASSSTGGWETQYF. The DNA of the CDR3 is TGTGCCAGCAGCTCCACAGGGGGGTGGGAGACCCAGTACTTC.